The 5 T cell receptor beta chains in this list originate from one sample, sequenced in a study of T cells after yellow fever vaccination. TCRdb independently ran MiXCR on the 5' RACE reads; one entry per CDR3 protein. The sample lists over 150,000 distinct CDR3 sequences; around 7.3% were seen once. The specimen comprised CD4+ T cells sorted from PBMCs, sampled roughly 5 days after the first yellow fever vaccination. All receptors come from a man in his late teens or twenties who received the YFV17D yellow fever vaccine.

As concerns this clonotype: This may arise from a read error, as a much more abundant clone is one base away. This rearrangement joins TRBV7-2 to TRBJ2-5; D may match TRBD1 or TRBD2 (5 bases each). The CDR3 runs 14 residues. V gave up 5 bases and J gave up 2 bases, with 12 bases separating them. Germline-derived CDR1 and CDR2 are SGHTA and FQGNSA. The CDR3 region is CASSPGPTQETQYF. As DNA, the CDR3 is TGTGCCAGCAGCCCGGGGCCGACACAAGAGACCCAGTACTTC. Using reference TRBV7-2 and TRBJ2-5 for the parts outside the CDR3, the full variable domain is GAGVSQSPSNKVTEKGKDVELRCDPISGHTALYWYRQSLGQGLEFLIYFQGNSAPDKSGLPSDRFSAERTGGSVSTLTIQRTQQEDSAVYLCASSPGPTQETQYFGPGTRLLVL.

In this sample, this clonotype turned up many times. This sequence joins TRBV5-6 and TRBJ1-3; 8 bases agree with TRBD1. Germline CDR1 and CDR2: SGHDT and YYEEEE. This CDR3 spans 13 amino acids. The J segment lost 8 bases and the V segment lost 10 bases, leaving 11 bases of the junction unmatched. The DNA of the CDR3 is TGTGCCGCCTCGGGACAGGCACAGGACACCATATATTTT. This gives the protein CAASGQAQDTIYF.

This clonotype was found many times. This chain uses TRBV6-1 with TRBJ1-2; D gene uncertain. CDR1 is MNHNS and CDR2 is SASEGT in the germline V gene. The CDR3 has 12 amino acids. Trimming stripped 4 bases from V and 4 bases from J, with 7 bases between. The CDR3 coding sequence is TGTGCCAGCAGTGGCAGCTCCTATGGCTACACCTTC. This sequence encodes CASSGSSYGYTF.

Turning to this clonotype: A read error may explain this, as a much larger clone is one base away. CDR3 nucleotides: TGCAGTTCTAGGGGGGTCTACGAGCAGTACTTC. The encoded protein is CSSRGVYEQYF. This chain links TRBV20-1 with TRBJ2-7; D could derive from TRBD1 or TRBD2 (6 bases each). This CDR3 has 11 amino acids. Germline V gene lookup returns CDR1 DFQATT and CDR2 SNEGSKA (reference sequence).

Note on this clonotype: A read error is possible here, since a much larger clone lies one base away. This chain links TRBV5-5 with TRBJ2-3; no clear D. The V gene lost 4 bases and the J gene lost 4 bases, with 19 bases spanning the gap. Germline V gene lookup returns CDR1 SGHKS and CDR2 YYEKEE (reference sequence). The CDR3 is 16 residues long. The CDR3 region is CASSLRPTGYADTQYF. The CDR3 DNA reads as TGTGCCAGCAGCCTCCGACCGACTGGCTACGCAGATACGCAGTATTTT.